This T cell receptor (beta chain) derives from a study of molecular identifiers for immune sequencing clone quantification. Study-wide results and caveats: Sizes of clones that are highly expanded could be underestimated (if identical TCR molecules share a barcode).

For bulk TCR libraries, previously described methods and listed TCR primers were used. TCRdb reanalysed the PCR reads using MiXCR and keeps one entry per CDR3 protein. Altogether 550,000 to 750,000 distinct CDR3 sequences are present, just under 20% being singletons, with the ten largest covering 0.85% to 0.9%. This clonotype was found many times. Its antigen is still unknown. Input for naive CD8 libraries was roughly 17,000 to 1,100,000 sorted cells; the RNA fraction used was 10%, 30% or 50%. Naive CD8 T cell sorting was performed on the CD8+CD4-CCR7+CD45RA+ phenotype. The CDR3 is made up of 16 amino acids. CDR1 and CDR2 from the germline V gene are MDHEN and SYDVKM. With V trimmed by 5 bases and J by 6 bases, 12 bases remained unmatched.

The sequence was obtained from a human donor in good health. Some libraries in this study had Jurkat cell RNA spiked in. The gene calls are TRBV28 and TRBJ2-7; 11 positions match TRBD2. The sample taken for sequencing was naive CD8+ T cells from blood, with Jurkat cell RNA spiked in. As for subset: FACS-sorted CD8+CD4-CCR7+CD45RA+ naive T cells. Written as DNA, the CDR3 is TGTGCCAGCAGTGACTTAGCGGGAGGGCCGAGTAGCGAGCAGTACTTC. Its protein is CASSDLAGGPSSEQYF.